This passage covers 27 T cell receptor beta chains from one sample sequenced in a study of cytomegalovirus exposure and HLA in healthy donors. The table came from immunoSEQ multiplex PCR; TCRdb's copy has only in-frame clones and leaves some out. The sample lists 190,000 or so clones; 84% were seen once. The sample was PBMCs. Receptor source: a woman aged 18-29 years in good health and CMV-seropositive.

The chain carries TRBV11-2 and TRBJ2-7; D is perhaps TRBD1 (5 bases). Germline CDR1 is SGHAT and CDR2 is FQNNGV. V lost 1 base to trimming and J lost 5 bases, with 12 bases between them. The CDR3 has 14 amino acids. DNA of the CDR3: TGTGCCAGCAGCTTAGTAAGGGGTCGGAACGAGCAGTACTTC. The encoded protein is CASSLVRGRNEQYF.

This chain connects TRBV28 to TRBJ2-7; a weak D match, TRBD2 (6 bases). The CDR3 runs 15 residues. V shed 5 bases and J shed 0 bases, with 14 bases lying between them. Germline V gene lookup returns CDR1 MDHEN and CDR2 SYDVKM. CDR3 in amino acids: CASSLATGVSYEQYF. In DNA form, the CDR3 reads TGTGCCAGCAGTCTGGCCACGGGGGTCTCCTACGAGCAGTACTTC.

This clone was seen a handful of times. V gene TRBV2 combines with J gene TRBJ1-2, with D maybe TRBD1 (5 bases). From germline, CDR1 is SNHLY and CDR2 FYNNEI. The CDR3 extends over 13 amino acids. Trimming removed 3 bases from V and 4 bases from J, with 9 bases in between. CDR3 in DNA: TGTGCCAGCAGTGAGAAGGGGCCCTATGGCTACACCTTC. It is translated as CASSEKGPYGYTF.

This chain uses TRBV19 with TRBJ1-2; 7 bases fit TRBD1. The CDR3 covers 14 residues. The trim removed 5 bases at V and 5 bases at J, leaving 8 bases unmatched. Germline V gene sequence: CDR1 LNHDA, CDR2 SQIVND (reference sequence). CDR3 amino acids: CASSSTDRRYGYTF. CDR3 DNA: TGTGCCAGTAGTTCTACGGACAGGCGGTATGGCTACACCTTC.

This clone was seen a handful of times. The rearrangement joins TRBV1 to TRBJ2-5; the table gives TRBD1 as D, unverified against the DNA. TRBV1 is shown as a pseudogene. The CDR3 consists of 15 residues. The CDR3 nucleotides are TGCACCAGCAGCTCCGCAAGGGGGCCCCAAGAGACCCAGTACTTC. It translates to CTSSSARGPQETQYF.

The chain has TRBV19 and TRBJ1-6; no clear D gene. The CDR3 is made up of 15 amino acids. The V gene's germline CDR1 is LNHDA and CDR2 SQIVND (reference sequence). Trimming left V 3 bases short and J 0 bases short, with 6 bases between. The CDR3 protein is CASSMVSSYNSPLHF. CDR3 in DNA: TGTGCCAGTAGTATGGTCAGCTCCTATAATTCACCCCTCCACTTT.

The J gene is TRBJ2-1, the V gene TRBV5-1; TRBD2 matches 8 bases. With 0 bases clipped from V and 4 bases from J, the junction kept 15 bases outside the gene matches. The germline V gene has CDR1 SGHRS and CDR2 YFSETQ. This CDR3 contains 19 residues. The CDR3 bases are TGCGCCAGCAGCTTGGTCGAGGCAGGGCGGGGGGACCGTTACAATGAGCAGTTCTTC. Its translation: CASSLVEAGRGDRYNEQFF.

This chain connects TRBV6-1 to TRBJ2-5; D uncertain. CDR3 length: 13 residues. Looked up from germline, CDR1 is MNHNS and CDR2 is SASEGT. V dropped 6 bases and J dropped 5 bases, with 13 bases sitting between them. Here the CDR3 DNA reads TGTGCCAGCAGGATGGCGCTGAGGGAGACCCAGTACTTC. Translated: CASRMALRETQYF.

The rearrangement links TRBV6-5 to TRBJ1-1; TRBD1 aligns across 7 bases. V trimming: 6 bases; J trimming: 3 bases; junction bases outside the gene matches: 4. Germline V gene sequence: CDR1 MNHEY, CDR2 SVGAGI. This CDR3 is built from 13 residues. CDR3 DNA: TGTGCCAGCAGATCGACAGGGCACACTGAAGCTTTCTTT. This codes for CASRSTGHTEAFF.

For the CDR3, the DNA is TGTGCCAGCAGTGAAACTGAAGAGACCCAGTACTTC. Residues: CASSETEETQYF. The chain recombines TRBV2 with TRBJ2-5, with unresolved D. This CDR3 has 12 residues. Trimming shortened V by 2 bases and J by 3 bases, and 4 bases separated the two germline ends. Germline V gene sequence: CDR1 SNHLY, CDR2 FYNNEI.

The rearrangement joins TRBV6-6 to TRBJ2-1; 10 bases line up with TRBD2. The germline CDR1 and CDR2 sequences are MNHNY and SVGAGI (reference sequence). V lost 4 bases, J lost 6 bases, and 6 bases stayed unmatched. This CDR3 contains 15 residues. The CDR3 bases are TGTGCCAGCAGTTTGGGAGCGGGGGGGCGCAATGAGCAGTTCTTC. Amino acids: CASSLGAGGRNEQFF.

The V gene is TRBV4-2, the J gene TRBJ2-5; 9 nucleotides match TRBD1. The CDR3 runs to 15 residues. Trimming removed 0 bases from V and 4 bases from J; junction bases left unmatched: 3. Germline V lookup: CDR1 LGHNA, CDR2 YNFKEQ. CDR3 DNA sequence: TGTGCCAGCAGCCAAGAGGGACAGGGAGCAGAGACCCAGTACTTC. This encodes CASSQEGQGAETQYF.

This clone has more than one count but fewer than ten. The chain carries TRBV5-5 and TRBJ2-2; D ambiguous. Germline CDR1 SGHKS, CDR2 YYEKEE (reference sequence). The CDR3 contains 13 residues. Trimming removed 2 bases from V and 5 bases from J, with 7 bases in between. CDR3: CASSFVRTGELFF. The DNA of the CDR3 is TGTGCCAGCAGCTTCGTGAGGACCGGGGAGCTGTTTTTT.

This chain links TRBV6-1 with TRBJ1-5, with D possibly matching TRBD1 (6 bases). The CDR3 runs 15 residues. Germline CDR1 reads MNHNS; CDR2 reads SASEGT. V shed 2 bases and J shed 3 bases, with 11 bases lying between them. CDR3 coding DNA: TGTGCCAGCAGTGAATGGCAGGGGTACAATCAGCCCCAGCATTTT. Translated, it gives CASSEWQGYNQPQHF.

This clone was recorded only once. The chain has TRBV7-6 and TRBJ2-3, with TRBD2 matching 10 bases. The CDR3 loop spans 18 amino acids. The germline CDR1 and CDR2 sequences are SGHVS and FNYEAQ. Losses at the gene ends were 0 bases for V and 2 bases for J; bases not matched to a gene: 8. CDR3 residues: CASSLAHRLAGATDTQYF. The DNA for the CDR3 is TGTGCCAGCAGCTTAGCGCACCGGCTAGCGGGGGCCACAGATACGCAGTATTTT.

The rearrangement uses TRBV10-2 and TRBJ2-2; TRBD2 is a possible D gene (5 bases). V was pared by 7 bases and J by 7 bases, with 16 bases between. Per germline, CDR1 WSHSY and CDR2 SAAADI. CDR3 length: 14 amino acids. CDR3 in DNA: TGCGCCAGCACTGAACAGCGGCTTGGCGGGGAGCTGTTTTTT. Encoded protein: CASTEQRLGGELFF.

The rearrangement links TRBV6-5 to TRBJ2-5; D uncertain. CDR3 length equals 13 residues. Trimming left V 2 bases short and J 1 base short, with 5 bases between. Germline V gene data show CDR1 as MNHEY and CDR2 as SVGAGI. The CDR3 bases are TGTGCCAGCAGTTACCGCGGCCAAGAGACCCAGTACTTC. Its protein product is CASSYRGQETQYF.

The V call is TRBV18, the J call TRBJ2-5, with TRBD1 matching over 7 bases. There are 15 residues in the CDR3. The ends lost 2 bases at V and 5 bases at J; junction bases unmatched: 8. The germline V gene has CDR1 KGHSH and CDR2 LQKENI. The CDR3 reads CASSPGDSLMETQYF. DNA for the CDR3: TGTGCCAGCTCACCAGGGGACAGTTTGATGGAGACCCAGTACTTC.

The CDR3 nucleotides read TGTGCCAGCAGCCTGGGACAGCTATTCAATGAGCAGTTCTTC. It specifies CASSLGQLFNEQFF. The chain couples TRBV14 to TRBJ2-1; 7 bases fit TRBD1. V lost 4 bases, J lost 6 bases, and 6 bases stayed unmatched. The V gene's germline CDR1 is SGHDN and CDR2 FVKESK. CDR3 length: 14 amino acids.

The chain uses TRBV28 and TRBJ1-4; TRBD1 aligns across 7 bases. Germline V gives CDR1 MDHEN, CDR2 SYDVKM. V lost 5 bases to trimming and J lost 7 bases; unmatched junction nucleotides: 10. This CDR3 spans 15 amino acids. As DNA, the CDR3 is TGTGCCAGCAGTCTAGGCGGGACAGCCGCTGAAAAACTGTTTTTT. The encoded protein is CASSLGGTAAEKLFF.

This chain uses TRBV11-1 with TRBJ2-7, with D maybe TRBD1 (6 bases). Germline CDR1 is SGHAT and CDR2 is FQDESV (reference sequence). Trimming cost V 4 bases and J 0 bases, with 13 bases left between them. The CDR3 totals 15 residues. The DNA for the CDR3 is TGTGCCAGCAGCTCAAAAAGAGGGGGCTCCTACGAGCAGTACTTC. It codes for CASSSKRGGSYEQYF.

The CDR3, as DNA: TGCAGCCTATTTCATAACTATGGCTACACCTTC. It translates to CSLFHNYGYTF. The chain combines TRBV20-1 with TRBJ1-2; D unclear. There are 11 residues in the CDR3. Germline loops: CDR1 DFQATT, CDR2 SNEGSKA (reference sequence).

This clone was counted between two and nine times. J is TRBJ1-5 and V is TRBV4-1; D is possibly TRBD1 (5 bases). The V gene's germline CDR1 is MGHRA and CDR2 YSYEKL. Trimming pared 0 bases from V and 2 bases from J, leaving 14 bases between. The CDR3 is 17 residues long. The CDR3 loop is CASSQDRRAGCNQPQHF. The DNA of the CDR3 is TGCGCCAGCAGCCAAGATAGGAGGGCAGGGTGCAATCAGCCCCAGCATTTT.

V is TRBV6-6 and J is TRBJ2-3; maybe TRBD1 (6 bases). Trimming stripped 7 bases from V and 4 bases from J, with 12 bases between. Germline CDR1 reads MNHNY; CDR2 reads SVGAGI (reference sequence). This CDR3 is built from 13 residues. The CDR3 is CASTQQGADTQYF. The CDR3 DNA reads as TGTGCCAGCACCCAACAGGGAGCAGATACGCAGTATTTT.

The CDR3 DNA reads TGTGCCAGTAGTAAAATCCCGGATGGGGGCGGGGAGCAGTTCTTC. It yields the protein CASSKIPDGGGEQFF. V gene TRBV19 combines with J gene TRBJ2-1; D perhaps matches TRBD1 (6 bases). The CDR3 is made up of 15 amino acids. Looked up from germline, CDR1 is LNHDA and CDR2 is SQIVND (reference sequence). Between the trimmed V and J ends, which lost 4 bases and 10 bases, there was a span of 20 bases.

The rearrangement uses TRBV25-1 and TRBJ2-7, with TRBD2 matching 9 bases. Germline V lookup: CDR1 MGHDK, CDR2 SYGVNS. The CDR3 runs to 17 residues. J lost 3 bases, V lost 4 bases, and 13 bases had no gene match. This chain's CDR3 is CASSGIAWAGGYYEQYF. The CDR3 DNA reads TGTGCCAGCAGTGGGATAGCCTGGGCGGGGGGGTACTACGAGCAGTACTTC.

The rearrangement uses TRBV15 and TRBJ1-2, with D maybe TRBD1 (5 bases). Trimming removed 0 bases at V and 3 bases at J, with 14 bases between. The germline V gene encodes CDR1 LNHNV and CDR2 YYDKDF (reference sequence). The CDR3 loop spans 16 amino acids. This chain's CDR3 is CATSRDLRDLDYGYTF. In DNA, the CDR3 is TGTGCCACCAGCAGAGATCTTAGGGACTTGGACTATGGCTACACCTTC.